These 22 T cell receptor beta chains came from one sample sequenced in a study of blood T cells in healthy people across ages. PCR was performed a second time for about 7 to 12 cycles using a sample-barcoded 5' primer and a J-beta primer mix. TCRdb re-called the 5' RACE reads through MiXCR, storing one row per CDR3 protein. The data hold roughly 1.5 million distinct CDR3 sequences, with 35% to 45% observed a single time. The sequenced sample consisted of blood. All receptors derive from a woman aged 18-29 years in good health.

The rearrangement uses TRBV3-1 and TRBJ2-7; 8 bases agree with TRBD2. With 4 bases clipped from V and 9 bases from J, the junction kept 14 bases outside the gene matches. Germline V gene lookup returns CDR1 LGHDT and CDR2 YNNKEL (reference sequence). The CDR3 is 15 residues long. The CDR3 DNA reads TGTGCCAGCAGCCCAACCGGGACTAGGAGATTTAGGCAGTACTTC. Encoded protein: CASSPTGTRRFRQYF.

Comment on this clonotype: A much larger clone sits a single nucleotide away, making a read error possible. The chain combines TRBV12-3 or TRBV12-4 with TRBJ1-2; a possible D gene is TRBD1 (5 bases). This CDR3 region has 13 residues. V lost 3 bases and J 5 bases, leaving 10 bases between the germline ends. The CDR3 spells CASSFRASYGYTF. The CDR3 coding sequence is TGTGCCAGCAGTTTCAGGGCATCTTATGGCTACACCTTC.

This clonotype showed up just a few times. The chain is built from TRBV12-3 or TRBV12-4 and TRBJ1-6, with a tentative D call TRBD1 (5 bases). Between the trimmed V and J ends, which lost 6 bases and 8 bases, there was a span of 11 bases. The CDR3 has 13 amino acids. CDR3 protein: CASSSGGDSPLHF. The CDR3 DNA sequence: TGTGCCAGCAGCTCAGGAGGGGATTCACCCCTCCACTTT.

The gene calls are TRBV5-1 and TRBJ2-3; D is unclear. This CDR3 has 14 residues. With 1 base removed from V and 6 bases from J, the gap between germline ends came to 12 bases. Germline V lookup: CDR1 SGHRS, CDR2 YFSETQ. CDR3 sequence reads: CASSLPYSGDTQYF. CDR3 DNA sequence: TGCGCCAGCAGCTTGCCCTATTCTGGGGATACGCAGTATTTT. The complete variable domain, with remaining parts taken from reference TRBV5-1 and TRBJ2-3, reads KAGVTQTPRYLIKTRGQQVTLSCSPISGHRSVSWYQQTPGQGLQFLFEYFSETQRNKGNFPGRFSGRQFSNSRSEMNVSTLELGDSALYLCASSLPYSGDTQYFGPGTRLTVL.

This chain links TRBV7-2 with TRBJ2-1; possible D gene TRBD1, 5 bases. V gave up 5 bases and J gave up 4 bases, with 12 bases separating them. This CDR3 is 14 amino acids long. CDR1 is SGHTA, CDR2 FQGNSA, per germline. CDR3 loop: CASSGRGGYNEQFF. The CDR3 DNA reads TGTGCCAGCAGCGGAAGGGGTGGATACAATGAGCAGTTCTTC.

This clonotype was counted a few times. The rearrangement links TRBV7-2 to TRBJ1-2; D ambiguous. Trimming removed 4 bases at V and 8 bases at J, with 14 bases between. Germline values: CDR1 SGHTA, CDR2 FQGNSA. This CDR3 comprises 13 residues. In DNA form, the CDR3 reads TGTGCCAGCAGCTCCACGGTTAGGGAGGGCTACACCTTC. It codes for CASSSTVREGYTF.

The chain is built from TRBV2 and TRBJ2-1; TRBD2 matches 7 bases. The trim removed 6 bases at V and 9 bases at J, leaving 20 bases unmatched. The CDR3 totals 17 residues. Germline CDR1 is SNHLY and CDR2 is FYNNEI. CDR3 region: CASRAIGTTRQASEQFF. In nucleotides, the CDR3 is TGTGCCAGCAGAGCCATTGGGACTACCCGTCAGGCGAGTGAGCAGTTCTTC.

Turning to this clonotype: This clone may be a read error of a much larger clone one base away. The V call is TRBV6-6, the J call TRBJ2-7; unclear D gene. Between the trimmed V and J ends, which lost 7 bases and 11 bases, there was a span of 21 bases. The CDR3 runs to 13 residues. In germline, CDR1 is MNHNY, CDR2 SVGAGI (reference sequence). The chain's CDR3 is CASIEQLQETEYF. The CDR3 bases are TGTGCCAGCATTGAACAGCTACAAGAGACCGAGTACTTC.

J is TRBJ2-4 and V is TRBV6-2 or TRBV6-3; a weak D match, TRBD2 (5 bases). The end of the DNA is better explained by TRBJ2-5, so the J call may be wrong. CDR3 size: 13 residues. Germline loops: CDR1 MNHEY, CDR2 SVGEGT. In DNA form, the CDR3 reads TGTGCCAGCAGTCGGACTCCGAGGGAGACCCAGTACTTC. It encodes CASSRTPRETQYF.

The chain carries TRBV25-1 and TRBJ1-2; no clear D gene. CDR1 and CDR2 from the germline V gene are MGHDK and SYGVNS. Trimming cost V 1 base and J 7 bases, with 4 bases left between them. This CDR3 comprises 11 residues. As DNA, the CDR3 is TGTGCCAGCAGTGAATTGGGTGGCTACACCTTC. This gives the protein CASSELGGYTF.

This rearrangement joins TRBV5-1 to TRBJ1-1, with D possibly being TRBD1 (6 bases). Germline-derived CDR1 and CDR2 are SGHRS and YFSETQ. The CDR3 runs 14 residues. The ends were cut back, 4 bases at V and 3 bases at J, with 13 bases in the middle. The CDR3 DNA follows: TGCGCCAGCAGCCCCGGGACACGCGACACTGAAGCTTTCTTT. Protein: CASSPGTRDTEAFF.

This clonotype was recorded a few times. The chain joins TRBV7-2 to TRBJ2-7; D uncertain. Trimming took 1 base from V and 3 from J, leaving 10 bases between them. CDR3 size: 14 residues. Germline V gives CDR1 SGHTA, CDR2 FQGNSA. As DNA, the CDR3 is TGTGCCAGCAGCTTAGTTGCGCCAGACTACGAGCAGTACTTC. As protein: CASSLVAPDYEQYF.

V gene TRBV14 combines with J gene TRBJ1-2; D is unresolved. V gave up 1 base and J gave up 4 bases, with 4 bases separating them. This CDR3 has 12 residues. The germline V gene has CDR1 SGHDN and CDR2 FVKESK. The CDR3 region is CASSQVTYGYTF. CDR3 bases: TGTGCCAGCAGCCAAGTTACCTATGGCTACACCTTC.

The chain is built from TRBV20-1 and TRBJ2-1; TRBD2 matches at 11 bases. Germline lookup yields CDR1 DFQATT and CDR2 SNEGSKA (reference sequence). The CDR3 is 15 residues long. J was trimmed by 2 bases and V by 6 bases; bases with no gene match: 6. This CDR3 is CSAQTSGVPYNEQFF. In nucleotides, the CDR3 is TGCAGTGCCCAGACTAGCGGGGTTCCCTACAATGAGCAGTTCTTC.

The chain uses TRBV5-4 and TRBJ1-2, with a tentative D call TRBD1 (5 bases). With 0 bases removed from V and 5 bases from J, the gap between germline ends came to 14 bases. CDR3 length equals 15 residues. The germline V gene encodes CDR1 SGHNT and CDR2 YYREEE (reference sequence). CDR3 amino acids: CASSLAQRGSYGYTF. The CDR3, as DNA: TGTGCCAGCAGCTTGGCGCAGCGGGGGTCTTATGGCTACACCTTC.

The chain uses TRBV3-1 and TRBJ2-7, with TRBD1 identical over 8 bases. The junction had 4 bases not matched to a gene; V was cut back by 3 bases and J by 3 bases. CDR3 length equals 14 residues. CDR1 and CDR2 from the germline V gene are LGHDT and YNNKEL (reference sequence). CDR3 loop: CASSHTGGFYEQYF. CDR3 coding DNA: TGTGCCAGCAGCCACACAGGGGGGTTCTACGAGCAGTACTTC.

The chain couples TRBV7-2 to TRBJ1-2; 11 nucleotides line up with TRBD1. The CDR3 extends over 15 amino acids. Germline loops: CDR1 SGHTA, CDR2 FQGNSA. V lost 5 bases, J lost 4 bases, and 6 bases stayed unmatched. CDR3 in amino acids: CASSPRTGGTYGYTF. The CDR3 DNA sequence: TGTGCCAGCAGCCCGAGGACAGGGGGCACCTATGGCTACACCTTC.

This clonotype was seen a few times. CDR3 bases: TGTGCCAGCAGCTTAAGTGTGTCTAGCGGGCCCACAGATACGCAGTATTTT. It translates to CASSLSVSSGPTDTQYF. This chain joins TRBV7-9 and TRBJ2-3; TRBD2 aligns across 8 bases. The junction had 9 bases not matched to a gene; V was cut back by 2 bases and J by 2 bases. The germline CDR1 and CDR2 sequences are SEHNR and FQNEAQ (reference sequence). The CDR3 is 17 amino acids. Using reference TRBV7-9 and TRBJ2-3 for the parts outside the CDR3, the full variable domain is DTGVSQNPRHKITKRGQNVTFRCDPISEHNRLYWYRQTLGQGPEFLTYFQNEAQLEKSRLLSDRFSAERPKGSFSTLEIQRTEQGDSAMYLCASSLSVSSGPTDTQYFGPGTRLTVL.

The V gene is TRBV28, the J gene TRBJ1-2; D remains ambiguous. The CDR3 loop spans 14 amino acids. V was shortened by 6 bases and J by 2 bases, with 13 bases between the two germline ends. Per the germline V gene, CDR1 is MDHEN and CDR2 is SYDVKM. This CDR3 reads CASSQINTNYGYTF. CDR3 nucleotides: TGTGCCAGCAGCCAGATCAACACGAACTATGGCTACACCTTC.

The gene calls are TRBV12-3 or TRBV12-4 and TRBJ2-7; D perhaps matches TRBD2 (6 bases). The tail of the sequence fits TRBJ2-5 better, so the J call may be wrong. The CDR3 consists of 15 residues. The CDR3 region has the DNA TGTGCCAGCAGTTTGGTAGCGGACATCGGGAAGACCCAGTACTTC. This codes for CASSLVADIGKTQYF.

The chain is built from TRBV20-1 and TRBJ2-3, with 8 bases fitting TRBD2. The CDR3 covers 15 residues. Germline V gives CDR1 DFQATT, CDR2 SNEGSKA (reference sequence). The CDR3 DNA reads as TGCAGCGCCGCCCCAGCGGGGGACAGCACAGATACGCAGTATTTT. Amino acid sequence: CSAAPAGDSTDTQYF.

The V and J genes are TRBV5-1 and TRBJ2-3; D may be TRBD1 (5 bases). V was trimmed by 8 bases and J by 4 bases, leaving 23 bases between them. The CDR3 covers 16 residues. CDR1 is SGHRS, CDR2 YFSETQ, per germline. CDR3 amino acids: CASSPENPGIADTQYF. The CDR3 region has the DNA TGCGCCAGTAGCCCGGAAAACCCAGGGATTGCAGATACGCAGTATTTT.